This T cell receptor (beta chain) originates from a study of T cell repertoires in cytomegalovirus infection. Study background: Newly reported HLA-C-restricted and thoroughly characterized HLA-B-restricted CMV epitopes were employed. It was the public TCR beta signatures that indicated both CMV infection and matching HLA type. General study findings and limits: CMV carriers having the relevant HLA were flagged by cumulative public TCR beta family frequency. The study found HLA-C-restricted CMV-specific TCR beta clonotypes dominating the ex vivo response.

This clonotype was seen at least ten times. Its antigen is unidentified. TCRdb reprocessed the reads with MiXCR, giving one entry per CDR3 protein. This table has about 770,000 distinct CDR3 sequences, around 29% appearing once. Trimming removed 5 bases at V and 6 bases at J, with 16 bases between. CDR1 and CDR2 (germline): SGHVS, FQNEAQ. The CDR3 length is 14 residues. The sequence was collected from a human donor in good health (CMV status not recorded). Some clones in this sample may be carry-over from other donors' samples. The specimen was cultured CD8+ T cells from PBMCs, collected from culture after CMV antigen stimulation. The chain recombines TRBV7-8 with TRBJ1-1; D is undetermined. The CDR3 protein is CASSPLAAKAEAFF. DNA for the CDR3: TGTGCCAGCAGCCCCCTGGCAGCGAAAGCTGAAGCTTTCTTT.